The 19 T cell receptor beta chains given below trace back to one sample, sequenced in a study of T cells in localized non-small cell lung cancer (dated by TCRdb to about 2020). The library was built by means of the immunoSEQ multiplex PCR assay. Not all clones reach the TCRdb copy of this immuneACCESS table, which keeps in-frame sequences only. Checked studies attribute under half of the gap to unresolved V genes and leave the rest unexplained. In this sample the table shows some 20,000 clones, 85% to 90% of which occur a single time. The leading ten clones occupy roughly an eighth of the sample. The source material was PBMCs, sampled before any cancer treatment. The receptors come from a man between 40 and 75 years old with stage II squamous cell lung carcinoma.

This chain links TRBV12-5 with TRBJ2-7; 8 bases are shared with TRBD1. Germline V gives CDR1 LGHNT, CDR2 FRNRAP. Losses at the gene ends were 9 bases for V and 2 bases for J; bases not matched to a gene: 6. The CDR3 length is 13 residues. CDR3 in amino acids: CASGQGAAYEQYF. The CDR3 coding sequence is TGTGCTAGCGGACAGGGCGCCGCCTACGAGCAGTACTTC.

The CDR3 spells CASSPGTGGNYNEQFF. The CDR3, as DNA: TGTGCCAGCAGTCCCGGGACAGGGGGTAATTACAATGAGCAGTTCTTC. This chain connects TRBV7-9 to TRBJ2-1, with 11 bases lining up with TRBD1. Germline trimming cut 6 bases from V and 4 bases from J; bases unmatched to any gene: 8. The CDR3 loop spans 16 amino acids. Germline V lookup: CDR1 SEHNR, CDR2 FQNEAQ (reference sequence).

The chain joins TRBV4-3 to TRBJ1-4, with D hard to call. The CDR3 has 14 residues. In germline, CDR1 is LGHNA, CDR2 YSLEER. V was trimmed by 2 bases and J by 1 base, leaving 5 bases between them. The CDR3 DNA follows: TGCGCCAGCAGCCAATCCAGAACTAATGAAAAACTGTTTTTT. This translates into CASSQSRTNEKLFF.

The chain has TRBV5-6 and TRBJ2-7; D not resolved. The ends were cut back, 0 bases at V and 3 bases at J, with 7 bases in the middle. CDR1 and CDR2 from the germline V gene are SGHDT and YYEEEE. This CDR3 has 13 amino acids. CDR3 DNA sequence: TGTGCCAGCAGCTTGGCCCAACGCTACGAGCAGTACTTC. Translation: CASSLAQRYEQYF.

This chain connects TRBV4-3 to TRBJ1-5; D unclear. CDR1 LGHNA and CDR2 YSLEER come from the germline V gene. The germline V and J ends were trimmed by 1 base and 0 bases, with 10 bases remaining between them. This CDR3 spans 16 amino acids. CDR3 nucleotides: TGCGCCAGCAGCCAAGGGGCAGGTAATAGCAATCAGCCCCAGCATTTT. This translates into CASSQGAGNSNQPQHF.

The V call is TRBV5-6, the J call TRBJ1-1; no clear D gene. This CDR3 comprises 14 residues. Trimming removed 3 bases from V and 0 bases from J, with 9 bases in between. Germline CDR1 SGHDT, CDR2 YYEEEE. CDR3 protein: CASSWGELNTEAFF. The CDR3 DNA is TGTGCCAGCAGCTGGGGAGAATTGAACACTGAAGCTTTCTTT.

The chain is built from TRBV23-1 and TRBJ2-7; 7 bases agree with TRBD1. TRBV23-1 is designated an ORF whose function remains uncertain. V was pared by 8 bases and J by 2 bases, with 12 bases of the junction left unmatched. CDR3 length: 15 residues. The CDR3 is CASESSGTATYEQYF. The CDR3 coding sequence is TGCGCCAGCGAGTCCTCCGGGACAGCTACCTACGAGCAGTACTTC.

The V call is TRBV19, the J call TRBJ1-2; 8 bases align to TRBD1. The J segment lost 0 bases and the V segment lost 5 bases, leaving 5 bases of the junction unmatched. Per germline, CDR1 LNHDA and CDR2 SQIVND (reference sequence). CDR3 length: 15 amino acids. CDR3 amino acids: CASSVTTGANYGYTF. As DNA, the CDR3 is TGTGCCAGTAGTGTTACGACAGGGGCTAACTATGGCTACACCTTC.

The rearrangement joins TRBV6-5 to TRBJ1-3; D not resolved. CDR1 MNHEY and CDR2 SVGAGI come from the germline V gene. The CDR3 contains 12 residues. With 4 bases removed from V and 4 bases from J, the gap between germline ends came to 5 bases. The CDR3 DNA follows: TGTGCCAGCAGTTTAGAGGGAAACACCATATATTTT. Translating it yields CASSLEGNTIYF.

This clone showed up just once. The chain carries TRBV28 and TRBJ2-1, with 9 bases aligning to TRBD2. Looked up from germline, CDR1 is MDHEN and CDR2 is SYDVKM. The CDR3 is 20 residues long. V lost 5 bases to trimming and J lost 7 bases; unmatched junction nucleotides: 24. The CDR3 loop is CASSQTGYSLSSGTGNEQFF. The CDR3 DNA reads as TGTGCCAGCAGTCAAACAGGCTATAGTTTATCTAGCGGGACGGGGAATGAGCAGTTCTTC.

Here the CDR3 DNA reads TGTGCCAGCAGCTTGATTGGTGGCTACGAGCAGTACTTC. Protein: CASSLIGGYEQYF. The chain is built from TRBV5-6 and TRBJ2-7; D unclear. Per the germline V gene, CDR1 is SGHDT and CDR2 is YYEEEE. The CDR3 contains 13 residues. V shed 1 base and J shed 3 bases, with 8 bases lying between them.

The chain joins TRBV15 to TRBJ2-1; TRBD2 agrees at 8 bases. The CDR3 is 15 residues long. The junction had 3 bases not matched to a gene; V was cut back by 2 bases and J by 3 bases. Germline-derived CDR1 and CDR2 are LNHNV and YYDKDF (reference sequence). The CDR3 region is CATSRSGSFYNEQFF. In DNA, the CDR3 is TGTGCCACCAGCAGAAGCGGGAGCTTCTACAATGAGCAGTTCTTC.

The rearrangement joins TRBV25-1 to TRBJ2-4; TRBD2 is a possible D gene (6 bases). V lost 6 bases and J 8 bases, leaving 17 bases between the germline ends. Germline V gene sequence: CDR1 MGHDK, CDR2 SYGVNS. The CDR3 has 14 residues. CDR3 bases: TGTGCCAGCAGCCCTCGTTGGGGCGGGGACATTCAGTACTTC. Translating gives CASSPRWGGDIQYF.

The V call is TRBV25-1, the J call TRBJ1-2; TRBD1 is a possible D gene (5 bases). The CDR3 spans 14 residues. V lost 5 bases and J lost 6, with 16 bases in between. Germline CDR1 is MGHDK and CDR2 is SYGVNS. The CDR3 loop is CASSTRDLRNGYTF. In nucleotides, the CDR3 is TGTGCCAGCAGTACCCGGGACCTAAGGAATGGCTACACCTTC.

V is TRBV19 and J is TRBJ1-1; D is unclear. V gave up 3 bases and J gave up 5 bases, with 10 bases separating them. Germline CDR1 reads LNHDA; CDR2 reads SQIVND (reference sequence). The CDR3 is 13 residues long. The DNA for the CDR3 is TGTGCCAGTAGTATCGGGTTGCGGACTGAAGCTTTCTTT. Translated, it gives CASSIGLRTEAFF. The entire variable domain, with the rest obtained from reference TRBV19 and TRBJ1-1, is as follows: DGGITQSPKYLFRKEGQNVTLSCEQNLNHDAMYWYRQDPGQGLRLIYYSQIVNDFQKGDIAEGYSVSREKKESFPLTVTSAQKNPTAFYLCASSIGLRTEAFFGQGTRLTVV.

The chain combines TRBV11-2 with TRBJ2-5, with D unclear. Germline CDR1 and CDR2: SGHAT and FQNNGV. Trimming pared 0 bases from V and 5 bases from J, leaving 10 bases between. CDR3 size: 14 residues. The CDR3 DNA sequence: TGTGCCAGCAGCTTAGATTGGGTTTCCGAGACCCAGTACTTC. This sequence encodes CASSLDWVSETQYF.

This chain connects TRBV4-2 to TRBJ2-1; 10 nucleotides match TRBD2. Per germline, CDR1 LGHNA and CDR2 YNFKEQ. There are 16 residues in the CDR3. Trimming at V came to 0 bases and at J to 5 bases, leaving 4 bases not matched to a gene. In nucleotides, the CDR3 is TGTGCCAGCAGCCAAGAAATTAGCGGGGGGCACAATGAGCAGTTCTTC. Residues: CASSQEISGGHNEQFF.

This clone was seen just once. The V call is TRBV4-2, the J call TRBJ1-5; D unresolved. Trimming left V 0 bases short and J 7 bases short, with 7 bases between. This CDR3 comprises 13 residues. Germline V gene sequence: CDR1 LGHNA, CDR2 YNFKEQ. As DNA, the CDR3 is TGTGCCAGCAGCCAAGAAGTTCGGCAGCCCCAGCATTTT. Translation: CASSQEVRQPQHF.

A word on this clone: Other nucleotide sequences from this sample produce the same CDR3. V usage is TRBV19 and J usage is TRBJ2-7; perhaps TRBD2 as D (6 bases). V was cut by 3 bases and J by 2 bases, with 8 bases left in between. This CDR3 spans 13 amino acids. Germline-derived CDR1 and CDR2 are LNHDA and SQIVND (reference sequence). CDR3 protein: CASSIGRPYEQYF. In nucleotides, the CDR3 is TGTGCCAGTAGTATCGGGAGACCCTACGAGCAGTACTTC.